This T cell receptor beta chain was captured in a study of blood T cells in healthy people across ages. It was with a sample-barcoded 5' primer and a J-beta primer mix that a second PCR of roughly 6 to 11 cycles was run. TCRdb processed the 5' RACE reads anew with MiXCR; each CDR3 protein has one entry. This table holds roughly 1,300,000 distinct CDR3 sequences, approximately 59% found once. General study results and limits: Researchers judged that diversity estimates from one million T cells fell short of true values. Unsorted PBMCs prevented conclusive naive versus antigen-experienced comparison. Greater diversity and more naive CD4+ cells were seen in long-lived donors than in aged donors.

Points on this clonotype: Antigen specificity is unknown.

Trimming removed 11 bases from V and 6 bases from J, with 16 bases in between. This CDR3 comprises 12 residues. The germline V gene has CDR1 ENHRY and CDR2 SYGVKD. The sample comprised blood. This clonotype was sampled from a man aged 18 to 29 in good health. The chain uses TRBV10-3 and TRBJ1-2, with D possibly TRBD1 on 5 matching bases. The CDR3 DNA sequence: TGTGCCGCGGAGGGGCAAAGGGATGGCTACACCTTC. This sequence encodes CAAEGQRDGYTF.